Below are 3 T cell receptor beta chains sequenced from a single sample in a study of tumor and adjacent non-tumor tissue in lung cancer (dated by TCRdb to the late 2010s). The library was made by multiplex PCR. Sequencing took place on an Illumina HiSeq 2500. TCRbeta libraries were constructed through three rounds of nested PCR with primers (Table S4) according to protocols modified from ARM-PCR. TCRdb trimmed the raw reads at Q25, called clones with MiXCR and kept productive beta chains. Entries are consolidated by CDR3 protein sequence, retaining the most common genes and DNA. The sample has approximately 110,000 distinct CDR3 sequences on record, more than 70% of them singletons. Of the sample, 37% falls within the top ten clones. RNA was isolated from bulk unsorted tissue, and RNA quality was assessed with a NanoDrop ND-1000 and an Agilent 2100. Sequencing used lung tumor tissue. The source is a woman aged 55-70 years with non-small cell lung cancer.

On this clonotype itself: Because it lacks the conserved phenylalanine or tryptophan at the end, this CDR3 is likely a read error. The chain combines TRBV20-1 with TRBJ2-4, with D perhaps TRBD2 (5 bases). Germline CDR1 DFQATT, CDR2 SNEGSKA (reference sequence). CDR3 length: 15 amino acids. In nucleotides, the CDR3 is TGCAGTGTCTCGTCAATAGGGCTAGCCAAAAATATTCAGTACTTA. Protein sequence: CSVSSIGLAKNIQYL.

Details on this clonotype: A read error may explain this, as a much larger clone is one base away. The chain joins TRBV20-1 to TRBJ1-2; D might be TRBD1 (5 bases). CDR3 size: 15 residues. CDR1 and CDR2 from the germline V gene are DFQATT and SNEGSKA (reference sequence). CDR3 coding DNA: TGCAGTGCTAGAGAGGAGGGGTCCATAAACTATTGCTACACCTTC. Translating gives CSAREEGSINYCYTF.

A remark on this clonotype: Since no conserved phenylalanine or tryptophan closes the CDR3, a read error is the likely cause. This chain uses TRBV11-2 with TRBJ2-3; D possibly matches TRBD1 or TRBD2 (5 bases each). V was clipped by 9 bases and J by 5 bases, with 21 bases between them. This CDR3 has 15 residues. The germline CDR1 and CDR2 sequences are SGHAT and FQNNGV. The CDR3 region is CARSATGTARDTQYC. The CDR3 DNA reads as TGTGCCAGGAGCGCCACCGGGACGGCCAGAGATACGCAGTATTGT.